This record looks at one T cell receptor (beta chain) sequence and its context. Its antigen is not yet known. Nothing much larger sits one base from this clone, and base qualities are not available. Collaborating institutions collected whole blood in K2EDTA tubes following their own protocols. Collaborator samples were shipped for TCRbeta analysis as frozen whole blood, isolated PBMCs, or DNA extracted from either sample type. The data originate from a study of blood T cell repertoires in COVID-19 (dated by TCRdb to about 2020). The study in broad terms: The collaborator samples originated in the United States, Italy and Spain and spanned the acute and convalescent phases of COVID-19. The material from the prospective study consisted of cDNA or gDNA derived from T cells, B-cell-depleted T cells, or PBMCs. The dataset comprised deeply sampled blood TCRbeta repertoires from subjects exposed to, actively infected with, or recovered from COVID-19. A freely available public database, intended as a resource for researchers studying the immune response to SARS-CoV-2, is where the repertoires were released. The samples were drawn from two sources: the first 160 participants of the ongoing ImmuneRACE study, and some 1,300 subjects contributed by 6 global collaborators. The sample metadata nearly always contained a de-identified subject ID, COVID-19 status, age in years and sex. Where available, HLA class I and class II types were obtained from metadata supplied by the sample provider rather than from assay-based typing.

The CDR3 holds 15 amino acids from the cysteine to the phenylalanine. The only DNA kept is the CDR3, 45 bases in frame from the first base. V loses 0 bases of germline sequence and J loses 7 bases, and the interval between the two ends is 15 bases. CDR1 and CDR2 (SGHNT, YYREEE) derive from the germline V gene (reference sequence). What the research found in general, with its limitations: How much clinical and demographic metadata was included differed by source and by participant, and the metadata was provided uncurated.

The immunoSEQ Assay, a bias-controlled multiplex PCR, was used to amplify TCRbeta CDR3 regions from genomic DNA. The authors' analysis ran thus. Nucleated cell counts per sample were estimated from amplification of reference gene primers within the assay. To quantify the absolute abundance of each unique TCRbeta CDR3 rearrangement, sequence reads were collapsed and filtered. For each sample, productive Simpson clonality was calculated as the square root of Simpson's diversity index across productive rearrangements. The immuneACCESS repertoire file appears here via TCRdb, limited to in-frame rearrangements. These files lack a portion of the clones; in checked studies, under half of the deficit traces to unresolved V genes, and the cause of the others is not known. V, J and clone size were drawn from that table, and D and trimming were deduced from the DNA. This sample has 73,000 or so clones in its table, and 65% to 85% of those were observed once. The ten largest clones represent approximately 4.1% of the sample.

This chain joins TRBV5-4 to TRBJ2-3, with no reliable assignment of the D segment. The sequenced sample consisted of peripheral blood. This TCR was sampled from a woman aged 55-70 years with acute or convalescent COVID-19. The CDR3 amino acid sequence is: CASSLEVPQINTQYF. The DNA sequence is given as TGTGCCAGCAGCTTGGAGGTTCCACAGATAAATACGCAGTATTTT. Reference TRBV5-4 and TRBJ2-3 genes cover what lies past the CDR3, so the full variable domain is ETGVTQSPTHLIKTRGQQVTLRCSSQSGHNTVSWYQQALGQGPQFIFQYYREEENGRGNFPPRFSGLQFPNYSSELNVNALELDDSALYLCASSLEVPQINTQYFGPGTRLTVL.